What follows describes a single T cell receptor beta chain. The germline gives CDR1 MNHNY, CDR2 SVGAGI (reference sequence). The CDR3 is 14 residues long. CTLA-4 blockade with ipilimumab, together with focal radiation, was given to patients with chemo-refractory metastatic non-small-cell lung cancer. This entry comes from a study of radiotherapy plus CTLA-4 blockade in lung cancer. The method was immunoSEQ multiplex PCR; TCRdb's version includes in-frame clones alone and lacks a portion of them. The sample holds tens of thousands of clones; 65% to 80% are singletons and the top ten take over 7.5%. The rearrangement joins TRBV6-6 to TRBJ2-5; D ambiguous. The J call is in doubt because the DNA end fits TRBJ2-7 better. The material was peripheral blood, obtained from a patient treated with radiotherapy plus ipilimumab. The receptor comes from a human donor with non-small cell lung cancer who had a complete response to radiotherapy plus ipilimumab. CDR3: CASSYPGSSYEQYF. Written as DNA, the CDR3 is TGTGCCAGCAGTTACCCTGGAAGCTCCTACGAGCAGTACTTC.